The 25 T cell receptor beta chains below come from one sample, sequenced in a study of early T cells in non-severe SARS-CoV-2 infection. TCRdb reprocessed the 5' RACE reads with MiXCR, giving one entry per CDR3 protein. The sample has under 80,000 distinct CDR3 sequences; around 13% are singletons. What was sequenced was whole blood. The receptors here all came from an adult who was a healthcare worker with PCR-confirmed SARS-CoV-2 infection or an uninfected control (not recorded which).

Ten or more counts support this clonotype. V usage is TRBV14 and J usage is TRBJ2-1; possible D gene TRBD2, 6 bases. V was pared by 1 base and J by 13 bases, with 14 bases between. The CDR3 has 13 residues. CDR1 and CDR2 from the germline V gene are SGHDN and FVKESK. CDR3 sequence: CASSQARGGTQFF. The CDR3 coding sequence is TGTGCCAGCAGCCAAGCGCGTGGGGGGACTCAGTTCTTC.

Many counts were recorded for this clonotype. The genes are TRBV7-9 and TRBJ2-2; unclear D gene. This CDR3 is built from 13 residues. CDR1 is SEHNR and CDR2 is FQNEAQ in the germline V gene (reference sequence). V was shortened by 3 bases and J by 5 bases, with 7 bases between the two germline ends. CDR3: CASSFAETGELFF. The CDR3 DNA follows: TGTGCCAGCAGCTTTGCGGAGACCGGGGAGCTGTTTTTT.

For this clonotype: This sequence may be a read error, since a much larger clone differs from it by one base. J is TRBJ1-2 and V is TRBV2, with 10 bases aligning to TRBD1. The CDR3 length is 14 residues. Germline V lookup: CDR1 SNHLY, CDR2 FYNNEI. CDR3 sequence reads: CVSSEVDRGYGYTF. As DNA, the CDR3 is TGTGTCAGCAGTGAAGTGGACAGGGGGTATGGCTACACCTTC.

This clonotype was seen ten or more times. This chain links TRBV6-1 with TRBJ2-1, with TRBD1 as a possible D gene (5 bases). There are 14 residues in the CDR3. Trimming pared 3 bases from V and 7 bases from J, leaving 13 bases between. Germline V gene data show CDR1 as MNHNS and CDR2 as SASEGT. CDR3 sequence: CASSETVPSNEQFF. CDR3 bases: TGTGCCAGCAGTGAGACAGTTCCTTCTAATGAGCAGTTCTTC.

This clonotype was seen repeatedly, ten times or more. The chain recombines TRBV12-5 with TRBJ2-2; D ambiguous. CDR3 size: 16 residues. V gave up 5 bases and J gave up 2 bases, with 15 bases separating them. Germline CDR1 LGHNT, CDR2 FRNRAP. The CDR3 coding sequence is TGTGCTAGTGGTATCCCGGAGTATGCTAACACCGGGGAGCTGTTTTTT. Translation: CASGIPEYANTGELFF.

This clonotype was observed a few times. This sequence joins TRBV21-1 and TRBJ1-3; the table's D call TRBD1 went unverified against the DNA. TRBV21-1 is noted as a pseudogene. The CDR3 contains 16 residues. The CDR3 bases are TGTGCCAGCAGCAAAGCCCCCCAGCCCTCTGGAAACACCATATATTTT. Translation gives CASSKAPQPSGNTIYF.

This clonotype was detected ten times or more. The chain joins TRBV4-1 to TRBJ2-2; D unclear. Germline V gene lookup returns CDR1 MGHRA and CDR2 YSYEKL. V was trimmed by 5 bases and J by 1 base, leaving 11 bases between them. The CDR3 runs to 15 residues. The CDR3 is CASSYGPKNTGELFF. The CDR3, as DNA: TGCGCCAGCAGCTACGGGCCAAAGAACACCGGGGAGCTGTTTTTT.

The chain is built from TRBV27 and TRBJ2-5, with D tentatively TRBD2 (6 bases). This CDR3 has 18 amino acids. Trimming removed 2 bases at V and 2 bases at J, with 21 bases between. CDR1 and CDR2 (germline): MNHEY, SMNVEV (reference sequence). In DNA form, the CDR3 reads TGTGCCAGCAGTTTAAGCTTCACGACTAGAAGATATCAAGAGACCCAGTACTTC. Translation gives CASSLSFTTRRYQETQYF.

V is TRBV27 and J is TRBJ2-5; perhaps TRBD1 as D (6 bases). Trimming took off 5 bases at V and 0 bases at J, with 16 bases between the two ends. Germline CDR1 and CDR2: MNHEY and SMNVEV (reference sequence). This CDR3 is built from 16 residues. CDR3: CASSVYGTLHQETQYF. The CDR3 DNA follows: TGTGCCAGCAGTGTATACGGGACACTCCACCAAGAGACCCAGTACTTC.

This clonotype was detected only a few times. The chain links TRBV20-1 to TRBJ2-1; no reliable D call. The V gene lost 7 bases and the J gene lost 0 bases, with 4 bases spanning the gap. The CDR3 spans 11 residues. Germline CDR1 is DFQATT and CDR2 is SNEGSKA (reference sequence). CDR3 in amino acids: CSGDSYNEQFF. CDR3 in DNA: TGCAGTGGCGACTCCTACAATGAGCAGTTCTTC.

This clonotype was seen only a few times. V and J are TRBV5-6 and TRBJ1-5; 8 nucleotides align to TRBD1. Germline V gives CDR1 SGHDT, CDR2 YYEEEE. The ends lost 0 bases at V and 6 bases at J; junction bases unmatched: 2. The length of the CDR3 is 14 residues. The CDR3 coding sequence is TGTGCCAGCAGCTTGGGGCAGGGGGCTCAGCCCCAGCATTTT. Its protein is CASSLGQGAQPQHF.

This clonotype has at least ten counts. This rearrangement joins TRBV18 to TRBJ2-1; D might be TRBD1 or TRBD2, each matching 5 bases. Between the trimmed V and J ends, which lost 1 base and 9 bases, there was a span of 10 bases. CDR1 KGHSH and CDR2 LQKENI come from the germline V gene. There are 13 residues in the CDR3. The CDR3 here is CASSPQGDREQFF. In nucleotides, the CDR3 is TGTGCCAGCTCACCACAAGGGGACCGTGAGCAGTTCTTC. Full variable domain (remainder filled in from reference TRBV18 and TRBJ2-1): NAGVMQNPRHLVRRRGQEARLRCSPMKGHSHVYWYRQLPEEGLKFMVYLQKENIIDESGMPKERFSAEFPKEGPSILRIQQVVRGDSAAYFCASSPQGDREQFFGPGTRLTVL.

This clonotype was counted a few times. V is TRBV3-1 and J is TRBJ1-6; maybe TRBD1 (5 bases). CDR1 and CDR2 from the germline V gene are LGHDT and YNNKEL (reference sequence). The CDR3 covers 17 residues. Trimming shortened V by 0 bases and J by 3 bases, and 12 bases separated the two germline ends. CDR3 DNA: TGTGCCAGCAGCCAAGAGGACACAGGACGCTATAATTCACCCCTCCACTTT. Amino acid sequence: CASSQEDTGRYNSPLHF.

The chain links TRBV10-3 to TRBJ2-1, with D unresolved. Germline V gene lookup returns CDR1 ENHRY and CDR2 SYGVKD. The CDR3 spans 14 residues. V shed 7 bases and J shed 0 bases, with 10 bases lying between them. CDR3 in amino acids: CAITPESSYNEQFF. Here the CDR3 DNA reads TGTGCCATCACGCCAGAAAGCTCCTACAATGAGCAGTTCTTC.

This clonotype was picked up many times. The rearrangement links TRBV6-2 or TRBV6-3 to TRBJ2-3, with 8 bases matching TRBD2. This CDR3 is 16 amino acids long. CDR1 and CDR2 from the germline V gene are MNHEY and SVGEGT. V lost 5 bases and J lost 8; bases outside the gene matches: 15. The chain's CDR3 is CASSHRTAGLDLTQYF. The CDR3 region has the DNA TGTGCCAGCAGTCACCGGACAGCGGGACTAGACCTTACGCAGTATTTT.

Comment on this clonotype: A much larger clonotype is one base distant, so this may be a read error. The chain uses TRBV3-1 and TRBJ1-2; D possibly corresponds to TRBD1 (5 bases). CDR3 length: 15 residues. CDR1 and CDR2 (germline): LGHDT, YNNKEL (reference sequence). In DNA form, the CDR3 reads TGTGTCAGCAGCCCCCTGCGGGACCGGCACTATGGCTACACCTTC. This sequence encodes CVSSPLRDRHYGYTF. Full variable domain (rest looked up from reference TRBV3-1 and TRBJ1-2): DTAVSQTPKYLVTQMGNDKSIKCEQNLGHDTMYWYKQDSKKFLKIMFSYNNKELIINETVPNRFSPKSPDKAHLNLHINSLELGDSAVYFCVSSPLRDRHYGYTFGSGTRLTVV.

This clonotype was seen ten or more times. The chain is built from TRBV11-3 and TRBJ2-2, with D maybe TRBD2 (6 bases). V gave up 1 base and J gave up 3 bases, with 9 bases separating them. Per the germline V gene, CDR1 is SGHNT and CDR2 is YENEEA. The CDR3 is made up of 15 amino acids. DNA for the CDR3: TGTGCCAGCAGCTTAGCGGGGGAGGACACCGGGGAGCTGTTTTTT. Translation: CASSLAGEDTGELFF. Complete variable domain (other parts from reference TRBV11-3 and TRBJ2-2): EAGVVQSPRYKIIEKKQPVAFWCNPISGHNTLYWYLQNLGQGPELLIRYENEEAVDDSQLPKDRFSAERLKGVDSTLKIQPAELGDSAVYLCASSLAGEDTGELFFGEGSRLTVL.

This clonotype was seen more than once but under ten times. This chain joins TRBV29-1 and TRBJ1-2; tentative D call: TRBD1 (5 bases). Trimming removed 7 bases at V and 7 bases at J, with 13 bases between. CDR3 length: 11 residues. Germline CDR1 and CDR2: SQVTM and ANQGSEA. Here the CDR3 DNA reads TGCAGCGGGGGCAGCAGCTCTGGCTACACCTTC. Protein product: CSGGSSSGYTF.

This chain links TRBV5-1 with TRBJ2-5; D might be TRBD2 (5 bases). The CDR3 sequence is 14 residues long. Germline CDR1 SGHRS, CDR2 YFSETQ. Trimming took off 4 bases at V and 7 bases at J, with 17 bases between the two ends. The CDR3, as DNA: TGCGCCAGCAGCATAAGACCCCGAGAGGGGACCCAGTACTTC. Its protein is CASSIRPREGTQYF.

In DNA, the CDR3 is TGCAGTGCTAGAGCCCACCTAGGGGGGAACACTGAAGCTTTCTTT. Protein: CSARAHLGGNTEAFF. The V call is TRBV20-1, the J call TRBJ1-1; tentative D call: TRBD1 (6 bases). Germline CDR1 is DFQATT and CDR2 is SNEGSKA (reference sequence). Deletions cut 1 base from V and 1 base from J, with 13 bases between. This CDR3 comprises 15 residues.

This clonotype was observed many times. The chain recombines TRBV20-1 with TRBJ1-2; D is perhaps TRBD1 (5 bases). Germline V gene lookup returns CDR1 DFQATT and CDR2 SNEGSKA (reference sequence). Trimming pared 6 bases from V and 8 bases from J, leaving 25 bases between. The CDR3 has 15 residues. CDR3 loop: CSAPARDSGLWGYTF. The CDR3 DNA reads TGCAGTGCCCCCGCCCGGGATTCAGGGCTTTGGGGCTACACCTTC.

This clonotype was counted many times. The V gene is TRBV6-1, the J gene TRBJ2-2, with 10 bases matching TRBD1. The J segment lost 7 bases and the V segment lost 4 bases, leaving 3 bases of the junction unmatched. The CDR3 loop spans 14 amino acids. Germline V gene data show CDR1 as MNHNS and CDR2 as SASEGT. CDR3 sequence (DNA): TGTGCCAGCAGTGCGGGACAGGGGAACGGGGAGCTGTTTTTT. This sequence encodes CASSAGQGNGELFF.

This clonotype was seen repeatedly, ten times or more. CDR3 sequence reads: CASSRQGITDTQYF. The CDR3 coding sequence is TGTGCCAGCAGTCGACAGGGAATCACAGATACGCAGTATTTT. This chain connects TRBV2 to TRBJ2-3; 7 bases are shared with TRBD1. CDR3 length equals 14 residues. V lost 5 bases and J lost 2; bases outside the gene matches: 4. In germline, CDR1 is SNHLY, CDR2 FYNNEI.

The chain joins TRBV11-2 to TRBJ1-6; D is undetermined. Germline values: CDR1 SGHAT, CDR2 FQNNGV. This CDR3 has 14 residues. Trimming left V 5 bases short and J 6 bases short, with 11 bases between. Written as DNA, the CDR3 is TGTGCCAGCAGCCTTTTAAGAACTAATTCACCCCTCCACTTT. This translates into CASSLLRTNSPLHF.

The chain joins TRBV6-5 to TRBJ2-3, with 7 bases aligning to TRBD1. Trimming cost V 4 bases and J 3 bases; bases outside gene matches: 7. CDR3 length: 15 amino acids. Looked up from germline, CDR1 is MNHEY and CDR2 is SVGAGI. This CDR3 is CASSSDRDGTDTQYF. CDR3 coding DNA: TGTGCCAGCAGTTCAGACAGGGACGGGACAGATACGCAGTATTTT.